This is a list of T cell receptor beta chains from one sample in a study of T cell responses to AZD1222 COVID-19 vaccine. This table comes from immunoSEQ multiplex PCR, and its TCRdb copy is limited to in-frame clones, with some not included. The sample lists 120,000 or so clones; 92% were seen once. The source was peripheral blood, collected 28 days after the second AZD1222 dose. The source is an adult who received the AZD1222 COVID-19 vaccine. CDR3s include the opening cysteine and the closing phenylalanine or tryptophan. A D gene is named only where the DNA matches it firmly. The size field is filled for only some rows; it gives once, few, many or a size class.

D: TRBD1
size: .
V: TRBV7-2
J: TRBJ2-7
DNA: TGTGCCAGCAGCTTAGACAAGACAGGGGCAGGTACCTACGAGCAGTACTTC
CDR3: CASSLDKTGAGTYEQYF

D: .
size: .
V: TRBV10-3
J: TRBJ1-2
DNA: TGTGCCATCAGTGACCAGTACATATCCGGCTACACCTTC
CDR3: CAISDQYISGYTF

D: .
size: .
V: TRBV18
J: TRBJ2-7
DNA: TGTGCCAGCTCACCACCGAGCCAGGGAGACTACGAGCAGTACTTC
CDR3: CASSPPSQGDYEQYF

D: .
size: .
V: TRBV18
J: TRBJ2-7
DNA: TGTGCCAGCTCACCACAAGGAATTGCCTACGAGCAGTACTTC
CDR3: CASSPQGIAYEQYF

D: .
size: .
V: TRBV4-3
J: TRBJ1-5
DNA: TGCGCCAGCAGCCCAGAGCCGGGGGGCAATCAGCCCCAGCATTTT
CDR3: CASSPEPGGNQPQHF

D: TRBD1
size: once
V: TRBV10-2
J: TRBJ1-5
DNA: TGCGCCAGCGGGACCGGGACAGGAGGCAATCAGCCCCAGCATTTT
CDR3: CASGTGTGGNQPQHF

D: TRBD1
size: .
V: TRBV18
J: TRBJ1-5
DNA: TGTGCCAGCTCACCAATCCAGGGGGATACGGGCAATCAGCCCCAGCATTTT
CDR3: CASSPIQGDTGNQPQHF

D: .
size: .
V: TRBV9
J: TRBJ2-3
DNA: TGTGCCAGCAGCGTCCTTGGCACAAATACGCAGTATTTT
CDR3: CASSVLGTNTQYF

D: .
size: .
V: TRBV18
J: TRBJ1-5
DNA: TGTGCCAGCTCACCGGGTCTGAACAATCAGCCCCAGCATTTT
CDR3: CASSPGLNNQPQHF

D: TRBD2
size: .
V: TRBV27
J: TRBJ2-7
DNA: TGTGCCAGCAGAATTAGCGGGGGGGGTACCTACGAGCAGTACTTC
CDR3: CASRISGGGTYEQYF

D: TRBD1
size: .
V: TRBV4-2
J: TRBJ1-5
DNA: TGTGCCAGCAGCCACCAACAGGGGGCCTTAAATCAGCCCCAGCATTTT
CDR3: CASSHQQGALNQPQHF

D: TRBD1
size: .
V: TRBV30
J: TRBJ2-7
DNA: TGTGCCTGGGGCGCCGGGACAGGGGCCTACGAGCAGTACTTC
CDR3: CAWGAGTGAYEQYF

D: .
size: .
V: TRBV6-5
J: TRBJ2-2
DNA: TGTGCCAGCATACCGCTGGGGAGTGGGGACAGGGAGCTGTTTTTT
CDR3: CASIPLGSGDRELFF